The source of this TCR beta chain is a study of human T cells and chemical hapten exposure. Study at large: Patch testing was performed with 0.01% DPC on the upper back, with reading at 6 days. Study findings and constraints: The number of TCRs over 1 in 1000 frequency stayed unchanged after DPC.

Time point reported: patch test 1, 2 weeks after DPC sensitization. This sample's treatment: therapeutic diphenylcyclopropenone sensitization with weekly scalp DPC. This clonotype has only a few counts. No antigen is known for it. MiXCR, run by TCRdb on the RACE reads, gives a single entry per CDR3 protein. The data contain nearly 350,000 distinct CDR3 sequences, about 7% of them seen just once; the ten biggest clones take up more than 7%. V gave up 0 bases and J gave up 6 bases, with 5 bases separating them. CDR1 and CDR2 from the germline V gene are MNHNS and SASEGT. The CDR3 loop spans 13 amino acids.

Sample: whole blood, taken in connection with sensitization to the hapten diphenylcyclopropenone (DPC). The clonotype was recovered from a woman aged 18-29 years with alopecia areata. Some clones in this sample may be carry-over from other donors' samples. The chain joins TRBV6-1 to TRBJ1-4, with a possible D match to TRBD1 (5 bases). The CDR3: CASSEARDEKLFF. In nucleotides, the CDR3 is TGTGCCAGCAGTGAAGCCAGGGATGAAAAACTGTTTTTT.